This T cell receptor beta chain was found in a study of T cell changes during pregnancy in multiple sclerosis. This CDR3 comprises 13 residues. Germline V gene lookup returns CDR1 KGHSH and CDR2 LQKENI. The assay was immunoSEQ multiplex PCR, and TCRdb's table has in-frame clones only and misses some. Of tens of thousands of clones in the sample, around 90% are singletons; the top ten hold roughly 1.2%. Specimen: peripheral blood, collected after pregnancy. The TCR comes from a female donor in good health, enrolled as a control in a pregnancy study. The chain recombines TRBV18 with TRBJ2-2; TRBD2 is a possible D gene (5 bases). For the CDR3, the DNA is TGTGCGGTAGCGAGCGCGAACACCGGGGAGCTGTTTTTT. Translating gives CAVASANTGELFF.